The present T cell receptor beta chain was sequenced within a study of T cell responses to AZD1222 COVID-19 vaccine. Produced via immunoSEQ multiplex PCR; TCRdb's table is partial and in-frame only. The repertoire holds under 150,000 clones, with 87% as singletons. Overall study findings and caveats: Repertoires were sampled only after the peak T cell response. Following two doses of AZD1222, Spike-specific TCR breadth and depth rose.

CDR3 length: 16 amino acids. Germline V gene sequence: CDR1 LGHNA, CDR2 YNFKEQ. Trimming took 0 bases from V and 2 from J, leaving 11 bases between them. Remarks on this clone: Its antigen is not known.

The source of this sequence is an adult who received the AZD1222 COVID-19 vaccine. This chain connects TRBV4-2 to TRBJ1-5; D is possibly TRBD1 (5 bases). Source: peripheral blood, taken 28 days after the second AZD1222 dose. This chain's CDR3 is CASSQDRQGGNQPQHF. In DNA, the CDR3 is TGTGCCAGCAGCCAAGATAGGCAGGGAGGCAATCAGCCCCAGCATTTT.